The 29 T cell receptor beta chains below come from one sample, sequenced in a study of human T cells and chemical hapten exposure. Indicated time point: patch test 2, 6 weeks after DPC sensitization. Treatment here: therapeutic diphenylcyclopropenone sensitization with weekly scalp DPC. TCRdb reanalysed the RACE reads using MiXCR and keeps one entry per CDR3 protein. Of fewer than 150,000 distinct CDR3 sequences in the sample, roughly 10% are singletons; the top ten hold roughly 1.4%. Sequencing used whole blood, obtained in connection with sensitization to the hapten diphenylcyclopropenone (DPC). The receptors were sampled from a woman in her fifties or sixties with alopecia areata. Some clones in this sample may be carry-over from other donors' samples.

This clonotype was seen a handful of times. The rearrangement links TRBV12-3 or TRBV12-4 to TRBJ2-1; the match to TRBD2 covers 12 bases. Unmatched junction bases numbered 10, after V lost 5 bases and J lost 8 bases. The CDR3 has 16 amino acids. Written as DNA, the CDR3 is TGTGCCAGCAGTCCCCAGACTAGCGGGAGAAGGGATGAGCAGTTCTTC. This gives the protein CASSPQTSGRRDEQFF.

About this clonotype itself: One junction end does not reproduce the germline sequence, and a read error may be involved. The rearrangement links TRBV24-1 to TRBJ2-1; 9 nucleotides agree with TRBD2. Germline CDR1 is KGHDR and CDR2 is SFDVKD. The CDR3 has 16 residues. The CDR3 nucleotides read TGTGCCACCTGTGATCTGGGGGGACTAGCCAACAATGAGCAGTTCTTC. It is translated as CATCDLGGLANNEQFF.

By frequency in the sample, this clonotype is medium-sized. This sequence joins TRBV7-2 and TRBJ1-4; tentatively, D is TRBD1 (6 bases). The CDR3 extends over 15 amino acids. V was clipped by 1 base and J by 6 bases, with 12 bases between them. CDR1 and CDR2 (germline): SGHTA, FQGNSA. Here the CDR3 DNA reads TGTGCCAGCAGCTTAGAGGCAGGGGCGGATGAAAAACTGTTTTTT. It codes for CASSLEAGADEKLFF.

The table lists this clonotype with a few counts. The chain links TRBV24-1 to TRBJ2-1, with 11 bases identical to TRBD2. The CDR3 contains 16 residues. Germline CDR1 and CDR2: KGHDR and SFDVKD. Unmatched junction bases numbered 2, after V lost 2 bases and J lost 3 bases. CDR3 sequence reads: CATSDSGTSGYNEQFF. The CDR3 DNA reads TGTGCCACCAGTGATTCCGGGACTAGCGGCTACAATGAGCAGTTCTTC.

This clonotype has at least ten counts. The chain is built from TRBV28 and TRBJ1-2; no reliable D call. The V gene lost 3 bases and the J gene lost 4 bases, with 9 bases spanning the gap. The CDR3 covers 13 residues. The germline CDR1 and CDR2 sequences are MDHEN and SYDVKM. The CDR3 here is CASSFPGSYGYTF. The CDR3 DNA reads TGTGCCAGCAGTTTCCCAGGATCCTATGGCTACACCTTC.

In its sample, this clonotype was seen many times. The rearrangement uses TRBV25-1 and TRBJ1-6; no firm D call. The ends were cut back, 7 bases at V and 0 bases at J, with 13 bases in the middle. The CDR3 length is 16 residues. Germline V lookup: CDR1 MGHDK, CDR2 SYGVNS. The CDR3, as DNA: TGTGCCAGCACCGGGGAGGGCAGCTCCTATAATTCACCCCTCCACTTT. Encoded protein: CASTGEGSSYNSPLHF.

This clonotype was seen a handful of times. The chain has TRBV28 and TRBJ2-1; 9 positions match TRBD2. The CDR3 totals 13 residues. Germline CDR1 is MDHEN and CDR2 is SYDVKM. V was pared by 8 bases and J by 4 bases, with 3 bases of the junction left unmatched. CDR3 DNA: TGTGCCAGCCTTAGCGGGGGATACAATGAGCAGTTCTTC. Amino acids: CASLSGGYNEQFF.

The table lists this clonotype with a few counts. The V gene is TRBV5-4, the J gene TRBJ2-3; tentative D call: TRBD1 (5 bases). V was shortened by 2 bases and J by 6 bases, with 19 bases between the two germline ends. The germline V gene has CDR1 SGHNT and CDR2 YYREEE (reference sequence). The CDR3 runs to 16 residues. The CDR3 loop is CASSFPRQGIIDTQYF. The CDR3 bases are TGTGCCAGCAGCTTCCCCCGCCAGGGAATTATCGATACGCAGTATTTT.

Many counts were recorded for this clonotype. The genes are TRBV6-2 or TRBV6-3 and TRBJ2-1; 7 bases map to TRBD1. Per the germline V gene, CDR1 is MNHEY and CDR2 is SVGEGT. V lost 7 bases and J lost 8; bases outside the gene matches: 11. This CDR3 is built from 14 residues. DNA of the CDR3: TGTGCCAGCACCGTGACAGGGTGGTCCGATGAGCAGTTCTTC. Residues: CASTVTGWSDEQFF.

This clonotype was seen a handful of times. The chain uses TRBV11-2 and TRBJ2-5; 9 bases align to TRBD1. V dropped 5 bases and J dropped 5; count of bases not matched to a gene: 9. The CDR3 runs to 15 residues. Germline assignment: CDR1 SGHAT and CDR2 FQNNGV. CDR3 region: CASSDGTGRTETQYF. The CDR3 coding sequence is TGTGCCAGCAGCGACGGGACAGGGAGAACCGAGACCCAGTACTTC.

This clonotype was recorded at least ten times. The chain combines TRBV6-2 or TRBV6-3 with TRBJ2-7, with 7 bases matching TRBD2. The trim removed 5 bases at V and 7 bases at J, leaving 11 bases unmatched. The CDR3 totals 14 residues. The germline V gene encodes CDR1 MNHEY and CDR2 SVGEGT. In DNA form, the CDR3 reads TGTGCCAGCAGTAGCGCGGCGGGAGCCTTAGAGCAGTACTTC. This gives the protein CASSSAAGALEQYF.

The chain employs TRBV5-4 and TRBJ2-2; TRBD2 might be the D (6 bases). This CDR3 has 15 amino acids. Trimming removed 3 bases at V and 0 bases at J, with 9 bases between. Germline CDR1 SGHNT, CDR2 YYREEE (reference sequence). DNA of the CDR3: TGTGCCAGCAGCTCGGCGGGGCCGAACACCGGGGAGCTGTTTTTT. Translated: CASSSAGPNTGELFF.

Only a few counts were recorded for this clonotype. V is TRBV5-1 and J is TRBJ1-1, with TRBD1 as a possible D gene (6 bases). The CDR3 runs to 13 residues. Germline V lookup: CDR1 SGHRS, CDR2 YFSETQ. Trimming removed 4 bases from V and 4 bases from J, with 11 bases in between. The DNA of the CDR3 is TGCGCCAGCAGCAACAGGGTTGGCACTGAAGCTTTCTTT. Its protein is CASSNRVGTEAFF.

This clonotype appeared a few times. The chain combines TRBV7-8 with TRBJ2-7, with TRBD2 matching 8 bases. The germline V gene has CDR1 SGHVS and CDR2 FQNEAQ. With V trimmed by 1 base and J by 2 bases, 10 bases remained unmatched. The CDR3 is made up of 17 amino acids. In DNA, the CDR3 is TGTGCCAGCAGCTTAGGGGGCACTAGCGGCCTTACCTACGAGCAGTACTTC. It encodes CASSLGGTSGLTYEQYF.

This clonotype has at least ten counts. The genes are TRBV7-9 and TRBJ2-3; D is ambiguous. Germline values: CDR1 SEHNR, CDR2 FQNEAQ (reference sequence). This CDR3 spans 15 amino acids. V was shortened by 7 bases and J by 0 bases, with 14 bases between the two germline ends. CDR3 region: CASTSRAASTDTQYF. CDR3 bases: TGTGCCAGCACCTCAAGGGCCGCTAGCACAGATACGCAGTATTTT.

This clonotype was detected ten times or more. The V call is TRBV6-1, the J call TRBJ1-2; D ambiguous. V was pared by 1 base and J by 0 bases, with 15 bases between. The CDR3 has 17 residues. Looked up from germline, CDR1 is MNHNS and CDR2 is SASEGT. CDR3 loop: CASSEEGKGISNYGYTF. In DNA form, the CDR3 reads TGTGCCAGCAGTGAAGAGGGAAAAGGGATCTCTAACTATGGCTACACCTTC.

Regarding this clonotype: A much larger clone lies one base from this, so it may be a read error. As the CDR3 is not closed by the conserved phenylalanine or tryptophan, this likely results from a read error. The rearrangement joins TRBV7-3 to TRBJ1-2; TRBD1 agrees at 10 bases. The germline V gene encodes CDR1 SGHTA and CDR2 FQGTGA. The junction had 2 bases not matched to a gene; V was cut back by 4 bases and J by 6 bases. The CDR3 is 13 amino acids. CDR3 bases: TGTGCCAGCAGCTCCGGGACAGGGGATGGCTACACCCTC. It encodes CASSSGTGDGYTL.

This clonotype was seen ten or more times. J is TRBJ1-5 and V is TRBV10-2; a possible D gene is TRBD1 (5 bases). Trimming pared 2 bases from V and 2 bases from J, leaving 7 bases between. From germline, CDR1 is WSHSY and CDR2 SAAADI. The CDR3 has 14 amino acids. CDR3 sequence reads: CASSEGGGNQPQHF. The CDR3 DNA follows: TGCGCCAGCAGTGAGGGAGGGGGCAATCAGCCCCAGCATTTT.

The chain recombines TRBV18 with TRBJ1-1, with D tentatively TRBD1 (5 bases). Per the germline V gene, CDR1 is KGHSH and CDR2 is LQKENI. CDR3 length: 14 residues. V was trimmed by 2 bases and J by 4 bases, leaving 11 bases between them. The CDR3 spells CASSPLAGSTEAFF. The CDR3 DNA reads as TGTGCCAGCTCACCATTAGCAGGGAGCACTGAAGCTTTCTTT.

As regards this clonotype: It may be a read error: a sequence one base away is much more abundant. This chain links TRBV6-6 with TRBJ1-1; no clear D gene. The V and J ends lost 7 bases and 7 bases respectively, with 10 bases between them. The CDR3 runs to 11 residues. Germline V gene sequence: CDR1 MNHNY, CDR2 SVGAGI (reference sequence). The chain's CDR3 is CASKWPDEAFF. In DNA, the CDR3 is TGTGCCAGCAAGTGGCCAGATGAAGCTTTCTTT.

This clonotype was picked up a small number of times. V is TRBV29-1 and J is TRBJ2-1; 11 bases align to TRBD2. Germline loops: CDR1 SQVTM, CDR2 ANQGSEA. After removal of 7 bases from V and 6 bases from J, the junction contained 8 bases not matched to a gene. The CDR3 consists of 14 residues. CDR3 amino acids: CSATGSGRGNEQFF. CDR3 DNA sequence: TGCAGCGCAACTGGTAGCGGGAGGGGCAATGAGCAGTTCTTC.

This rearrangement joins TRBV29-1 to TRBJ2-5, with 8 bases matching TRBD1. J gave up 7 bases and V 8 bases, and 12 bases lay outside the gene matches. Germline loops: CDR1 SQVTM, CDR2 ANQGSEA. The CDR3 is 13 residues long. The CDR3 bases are TGCAGCTCCCAGGGGGCCACAATGGGGACCCAGTACTTC. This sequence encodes CSSQGATMGTQYF.

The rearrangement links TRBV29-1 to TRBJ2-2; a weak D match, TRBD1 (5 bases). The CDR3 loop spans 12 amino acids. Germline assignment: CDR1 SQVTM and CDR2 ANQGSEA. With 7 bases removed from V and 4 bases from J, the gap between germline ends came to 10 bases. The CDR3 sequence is CSAAGITGELFF. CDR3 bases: TGCAGCGCGGCAGGGATCACCGGGGAGCTGTTTTTT.

This CDR3 reads CASSQGGINEQYF. CDR3 in DNA: TGTGCCAGCAGCCAAGGAGGGATTAACGAGCAGTACTTC. V usage is TRBV4-2 and J usage is TRBJ2-7; D may be TRBD2 (5 bases). The CDR3 extends over 13 amino acids. The V gene lost 1 base and the J gene lost 5 bases, with 9 bases spanning the gap. From germline, CDR1 is LGHNA and CDR2 YNFKEQ.

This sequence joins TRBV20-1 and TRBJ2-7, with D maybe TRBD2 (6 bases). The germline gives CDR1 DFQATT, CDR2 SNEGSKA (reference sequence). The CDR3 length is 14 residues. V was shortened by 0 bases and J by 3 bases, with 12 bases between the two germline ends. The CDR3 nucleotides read TGCAGTGCTAGAGAATGGAGGGGAGGCTACGAGCAGTACTTC. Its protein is CSAREWRGGYEQYF.

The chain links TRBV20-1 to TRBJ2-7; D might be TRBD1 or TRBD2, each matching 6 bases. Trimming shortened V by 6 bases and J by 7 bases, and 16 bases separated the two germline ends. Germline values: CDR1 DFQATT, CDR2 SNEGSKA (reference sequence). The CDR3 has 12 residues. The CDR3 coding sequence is TGCAGTGCCCAACAGGGACTGAGAGAGCAGTACTTC. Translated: CSAQQGLREQYF.

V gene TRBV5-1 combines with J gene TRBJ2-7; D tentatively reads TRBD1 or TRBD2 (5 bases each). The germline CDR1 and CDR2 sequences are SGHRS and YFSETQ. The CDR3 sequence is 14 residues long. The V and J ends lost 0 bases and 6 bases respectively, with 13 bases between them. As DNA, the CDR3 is TGCGCCAGCAGCTTGGGATCGGGGCCCGGCGAGCAGTACTTC. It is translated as CASSLGSGPGEQYF.

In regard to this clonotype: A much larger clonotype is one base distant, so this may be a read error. CDR3 nucleotide sequence: TGTGCCAGCATGCGTACAGAGAACACTGAAGCTTTCTTT. Protein sequence: CASMRTENTEAFF. The genes are TRBV3-1 and TRBJ1-1; D not resolved. Between the trimmed V and J ends, which lost 7 bases and 1 base, there was a span of 10 bases. Germline CDR1 and CDR2: LGHDT and YNNKEL (reference sequence). The CDR3 sequence is 13 residues long.

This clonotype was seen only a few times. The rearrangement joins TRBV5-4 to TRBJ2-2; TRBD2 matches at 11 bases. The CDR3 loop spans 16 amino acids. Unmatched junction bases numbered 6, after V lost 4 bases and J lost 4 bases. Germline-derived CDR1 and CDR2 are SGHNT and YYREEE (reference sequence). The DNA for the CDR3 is TGTGCCAGCAGCCCAACCGGGACTAGCGGCACCGGGGAGCTGTTTTTT. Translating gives CASSPTGTSGTGELFF.